The 29 T cell receptor beta chains given below trace back to one sample, sequenced in a study of tumor-infiltrating lymphocytes in localized non-small cell lung cancer. Profiled with immunoSEQ multiplex PCR; TCRdb holds only in-frame clones, not every one. The sample has around 23,000 clones, just under 75% seen once; the top ten hold about 5.7%. The sample comprised lung tumor tissue. Source of these receptors: a human donor with non-small cell lung cancer.

This clone was seen a few times. The CDR3 region has the DNA TGTGCCACCAGCCGCGGGGCGGCTATGTCCGGGGAGCTGTTTTTT. Protein sequence: CATSRGAAMSGELFF. V and J are TRBV15 and TRBJ2-2, with D maybe TRBD2 (6 bases). Trimming pared 5 bases from V and 6 bases from J, leaving 16 bases between. Germline CDR1 is LNHNV and CDR2 is YYDKDF (reference sequence). This CDR3 has 15 amino acids.

The chain has TRBV5-5 and TRBJ1-5; unclear D gene. The germline V and J ends were trimmed by 2 bases and 5 bases, with 11 bases remaining between them. Germline V lookup: CDR1 SGHKS, CDR2 YYEKEE (reference sequence). This CDR3 spans 14 amino acids. This CDR3 is CASSFRDVDQPQHF. In nucleotides, the CDR3 is TGTGCCAGCAGCTTCCGGGATGTCGATCAGCCCCAGCATTTT.

By share of the sample, this clone is medium-sized (0.01 to 0.1%). CDR3 protein: CASSLEWGASPLHF. CDR3 DNA sequence: TGTGCCAGCAGTTTAGAGTGGGGGGCCTCACCCCTCCACTTT. The chain combines TRBV27 with TRBJ1-6, with D perhaps TRBD1 (6 bases). Germline V CDR1 and CDR2: MNHEY, SMNVEV (reference sequence). The CDR3 has 14 residues. V lost 2 bases and J 10 bases, leaving 12 bases between the germline ends.

In DNA, the CDR3 is TGCGCCAGCAGCCGAAAGGCGGGGACCTACGAGCAGTACTTC. As protein: CASSRKAGTYEQYF. V usage is TRBV4-3 and J usage is TRBJ2-7; D might be TRBD2 (6 bases). This CDR3 is built from 14 residues. Trimming removed 4 bases from V and 2 bases from J, with 12 bases in between. Per germline, CDR1 LGHNA and CDR2 YSLEER.

The J gene is TRBJ2-7, the V gene TRBV5-1, with D perhaps assigned TRBD1 or TRBD2 (6 bases each). Germline V gene lookup returns CDR1 SGHRS and CDR2 YFSETQ. V lost 1 base and J lost 5, with 13 bases in between. This CDR3 has 14 amino acids. The CDR3: CASSLNRDFDEQYF. The CDR3 coding sequence is TGCGCCAGCAGCTTGAACAGGGACTTCGACGAGCAGTACTTC.

The chain carries TRBV18 and TRBJ1-2, with 7 bases identical to TRBD1. J was trimmed by 4 bases and V by 2 bases; bases with no gene match: 1. CDR1 KGHSH and CDR2 LQKENI come from the germline V gene. The length of the CDR3 is 13 residues. CDR3 bases: TGTGCCAGCTCACCAGGACAGGCCTATGGCTACACCTTC. Its translation: CASSPGQAYGYTF. Supplemented by reference TRBV18 and TRBJ1-2, the full variable domain reads NAGVMQNPRHLVRRRGQEARLRCSPMKGHSHVYWYRQLPEEGLKFMVYLQKENIIDESGMPKERFSAEFPKEGPSILRIQQVVRGDSAAYFCASSPGQAYGYTFGSGTRLTVV.

This chain uses TRBV29-1 with TRBJ1-1, with 7 positions matching TRBD1. Unmatched junction bases numbered 5, after V lost 6 bases and J lost 1 base. Germline values: CDR1 SQVTM, CDR2 ANQGSEA. The CDR3 contains 13 residues. The CDR3 sequence is CSVLRDRNTEAFF. Here the CDR3 DNA reads TGCAGCGTCCTCAGGGACAGGAACACTGAAGCTTTCTTT.

The genes are TRBV30 and TRBJ2-5; D is uncertain. The CDR3 has 13 residues. Trimming stripped 1 base from V and 1 base from J, with 7 bases between. Germline CDR1 reads GTSNPN; CDR2 reads SVGIG (reference sequence). CDR3 DNA: TGTGCCTGGAGTGAGATGGCCCAAGAGACCCAGTACTTC. Protein product: CAWSEMAQETQYF.

The genes are TRBV5-4 and TRBJ2-1; TRBD2 might be the D (5 bases). Trimming cost V 4 bases and J 6 bases, with 17 bases left between them. Germline values: CDR1 SGHNT, CDR2 YYREEE (reference sequence). CDR3 length: 15 residues. In DNA, the CDR3 is TGTGCCAGCAGCCCACGGGAAACCGCGGGCAATGAGCAGTTCTTC. Its translation is CASSPRETAGNEQFF.

This clone came up once. The chain has TRBV7-2 and TRBJ1-1; tentatively, D is TRBD1 (5 bases). V was pared by 5 bases and J by 0 bases, with 13 bases between. Germline assignment: CDR1 SGHTA and CDR2 FQGNSA. The CDR3 runs to 15 residues. The CDR3 DNA reads TGTGCCAGCAGCCCACACGGGGCCATGAACACTGAAGCTTTCTTT. As protein: CASSPHGAMNTEAFF.

The rearrangement links TRBV7-2 to TRBJ1-3; no definite D call. There are 15 residues in the CDR3. Germline CDR1 reads SGHTA; CDR2 reads FQGNSA. The V end lost 4 bases, the J end lost 0 bases, and 10 bases lay between the germline ends. The CDR3 here is CASSYAAGSGNTIYF. CDR3 DNA: TGTGCCAGCAGCTACGCCGCGGGCTCTGGAAACACCATATATTTT.

In this sample, this clone turned up a few times. The chain is built from TRBV5-1 and TRBJ1-6, with a possible D match to TRBD1 (6 bases). Germline CDR1 and CDR2: SGHRS and YFSETQ. The germline V and J ends were trimmed by 0 bases and 12 bases, with 22 bases remaining between them. The CDR3 runs to 17 residues. The CDR3 is CASSLGTTGTLVLPLHF. The CDR3 nucleotides are TGCGCCAGCAGCTTGGGGACCACAGGGACCTTGGTCTTACCCCTCCACTTT.

The chain employs TRBV4-3 and TRBJ1-2; possibly TRBD1 for D (5 bases). Per germline, CDR1 LGHNA and CDR2 YSLEER. The ends were cut back, 0 bases at V and 3 bases at J, with 14 bases in the middle. This CDR3 contains 16 residues. CDR3 sequence: CASSQETGTLYYGYTF. In nucleotides, the CDR3 is TGCGCCAGCAGCCAAGAAACGGGGACTTTATACTATGGCTACACCTTC.

V and J are TRBV4-3 and TRBJ1-2; D unclear. The CDR3 is 15 residues long. Germline V gives CDR1 LGHNA, CDR2 YSLEER. The V gene lost 1 base and the J gene lost 10 bases, with 19 bases spanning the gap. The CDR3 sequence: CASSQVVTAREDYTF. In nucleotides, the CDR3 is TGCGCCAGCAGCCAAGTTGTAACAGCACGAGAGGACTACACCTTC.

The chain uses TRBV5-1 and TRBJ2-1; D not certain. Germline loops: CDR1 SGHRS, CDR2 YFSETQ. Trimming cost V 2 bases and J 8 bases, with 5 bases left between them. The CDR3 runs 11 residues. In DNA form, the CDR3 reads TGCGCCAGCAGCTTAACTGATGAGCAGTTCTTC. As protein: CASSLTDEQFF.

The chain uses TRBV5-4 and TRBJ2-3; D unclear. V gave up 0 bases and J gave up 1 base, with 6 bases separating them. The CDR3 contains 14 residues. The germline CDR1 and CDR2 sequences are SGHNT and YYREEE (reference sequence). The CDR3 is CASSLGWGTDTQYF. CDR3 in DNA: TGTGCCAGCAGCTTGGGGTGGGGCACAGATACGCAGTATTTT. Supplemented by reference TRBV5-4 and TRBJ2-3, the full variable domain reads ETGVTQSPTHLIKTRGQQVTLRCSSQSGHNTVSWYQQALGQGPQFIFQYYREEENGRGNFPPRFSGLQFPNYSSELNVNALELDDSALYLCASSLGWGTDTQYFGPGTRLTVL.

The chain is built from TRBV5-1 and TRBJ1-1, with D possibly matching TRBD1 (6 bases). V lost 4 bases, J lost 3 bases, and 13 bases lay in between. The CDR3 runs to 14 residues. Germline V CDR1 and CDR2: SGHRS, YFSETQ. The CDR3 region is CASSLGGSDTEAFF. The CDR3 nucleotides read TGCGCCAGCAGCCTAGGGGGGTCAGACACTGAAGCTTTCTTT.

V and J are TRBV6-6 and TRBJ2-7; D not certain. Germline CDR1 MNHNY, CDR2 SVGAGI (reference sequence). The V end was cut by 2 bases, the J end by 2 bases, with 4 bases between. CDR3 length: 12 amino acids. CDR3: CASSYGTYEQYF. CDR3 bases: TGTGCCAGCAGTTACGGTACCTACGAGCAGTACTTC.

This clone was seen just once. The chain is built from TRBV20-1 and TRBJ2-3; D gene ambiguous. This CDR3 is built from 10 residues. Germline V gene lookup returns CDR1 DFQATT and CDR2 SNEGSKA (reference sequence). The V end lost 3 bases, the J end lost 5 bases, and 3 bases lay between the germline ends. CDR3 in DNA: TGCAGTGCTAGCCAAGATACGCAGTATTTT. Translating gives CSASQDTQYF.

The CDR3 DNA reads as TGCAGCGTTGTAGGGTGGGGCAGGGGTTTAGCACCAGATACGCAGTATTTT. Amino acids: CSVVGWGRGLAPDTQYF. This chain connects TRBV29-1 to TRBJ2-3; D may be TRBD1 (6 bases). This CDR3 comprises 17 residues. Germline V gives CDR1 SQVTM, CDR2 ANQGSEA. V dropped 4 bases and J dropped 4 bases, with 24 bases sitting between them.

The rearrangement joins TRBV7-3 to TRBJ2-2; D ambiguous. CDR3 length: 14 residues. Trimming pared 2 bases from V and 2 bases from J, leaving 6 bases between. From germline, CDR1 is SGHTA and CDR2 FQGTGA. The CDR3 bases are TGTGCCAGCAGCTTATTGCTTAACACCGGGGAGCTGTTTTTT. Protein product: CASSLLLNTGELFF. The full variable domain, rest sourced from reference TRBV7-3 and TRBJ2-2, is GAGVSQTPSNKVTEKGKYVELRCDPISGHTALYWYRQSLGQGPEFLIYFQGTGAADDSGLPNDRFFAVRPEGSVSTLKIQRTERGDSAVYLCASSLLLNTGELFFGEGSRLTVL.

V and J are TRBV6-5 and TRBJ2-7; 8 bases align to TRBD1. Germline V gives CDR1 MNHEY, CDR2 SVGAGI. J was trimmed by 6 bases and V by 4 bases; bases with no gene match: 5. The CDR3 spans 13 residues. In nucleotides, the CDR3 is TGTGCCAGCAGTTCCCCGACAGGGGTCGAGCAGTACTTC. This codes for CASSSPTGVEQYF.

This chain joins TRBV10-3 and TRBJ1-2; D might be TRBD1 (6 bases). CDR1 and CDR2 from the germline V gene are ENHRY and SYGVKD. The germline V and J ends were trimmed by 4 bases and 6 bases, with 21 bases remaining between them. The CDR3 extends over 16 amino acids. DNA of the CDR3: TGTGCCATCAGTGTGGGGACATCCAAAGATAGGGATGGCTACACCTTC. This sequence encodes CAISVGTSKDRDGYTF.

CDR3: CASSGGTGNQPQHF. The CDR3 coding sequence is TGTGCCAGCAGCGGCGGGACGGGTAATCAGCCCCAGCATTTT. The chain couples TRBV7-6 to TRBJ1-5; a possible D gene is TRBD1 (5 bases). The CDR3 has 14 amino acids. Germline lookup yields CDR1 SGHVS and CDR2 FNYEAQ. V was cut by 5 bases and J by 4 bases, with 12 bases left in between.

The CDR3 region is CASSDRVTEAFF. The CDR3 nucleotides are TGCGCCAGCAGCGACAGGGTTACTGAAGCTTTCTTT. This chain links TRBV5-1 with TRBJ1-1; 7 bases are shared with TRBD1. CDR1 is SGHRS, CDR2 YFSETQ, per germline. The V and J ends lost 4 bases and 5 bases, in that order; junction bases with no gene match: 2. The CDR3 loop spans 12 amino acids.

The chain is built from TRBV29-1 and TRBJ2-2; perhaps TRBD1 as D (6 bases). This CDR3 comprises 13 residues. Germline lookup yields CDR1 SQVTM and CDR2 ANQGSEA. Trimming cost V 3 bases and J 5 bases, with 10 bases left between them. The CDR3 DNA sequence: TGCAGCGTTGAGGGCCAGGGGACCGGGGAGCTGTTTTTT. Its protein product is CSVEGQGTGELFF.

The genes are TRBV11-3 and TRBJ2-2; unclear D gene. Trimming took off 4 bases at V and 7 bases at J, with 7 bases between the two ends. This CDR3 is built from 12 residues. Germline CDR1 is SGHNT and CDR2 is YENEEA. The CDR3 DNA reads TGTGCCAGCAGCTCCACCAGCGGGGAGCTGTTTTTT. Residues: CASSSTSGELFF.

The V gene is TRBV5-4, the J gene TRBJ2-3, with D possibly being TRBD1 (6 bases). The V gene lost 1 base and the J gene lost 0 bases, with 15 bases spanning the gap. Per germline, CDR1 SGHNT and CDR2 YYREEE (reference sequence). The CDR3 runs to 17 residues. The CDR3 sequence is CASSLPPTGTSTDTQYF. The CDR3, as DNA: TGTGCCAGCAGCTTGCCTCCGACAGGAACTAGCACAGATACGCAGTATTTT.

V usage is TRBV11-3 and J usage is TRBJ2-7; maybe TRBD2 (5 bases). CDR1 and CDR2 (germline): SGHNT, YENEEA. Trimming removed 5 bases from V and 0 bases from J, with 8 bases in between. CDR3 length equals 13 residues. The CDR3 loop reads CASSARDSYEQYF. For the CDR3, the DNA is TGTGCCAGCAGCGCTCGGGACTCCTACGAGCAGTACTTC.